This note documents a single T cell receptor (beta chain) sequence. Its antigen is unknown. This entry is derived from a study of graft-versus-host responses after intestinal transplantation. Study details: Recipients were given multivisceral, liver-intestinal, or isolated intestinal transplants. The whole recipient group had anti-thymocyte globulin induction followed by tacrolimus and steroids for roughly three years.

Method: immunoSEQ multiplex PCR; TCRdb's copy keeps in-frame clones and lacks some. The table lists tens of thousands of clones, 85% to 95% of them singletons. The CDR3 totals 14 residues. Germline loops: CDR1 SEHNR, CDR2 FQNEAQ (reference sequence). Deletions cut 6 bases from V and 4 bases from J, with 13 bases between. The V gene is TRBV7-9, the J gene TRBJ2-4, with D uncertain. The input for sequencing was unstimulated CD8+ T cells sorted from spleen or lymph node cells, taken before transplant. This TCR came from a human donor who was the organ donor for an intestinal transplant. The chain's CDR3 is CASRPSGPKNIQYF. DNA for the CDR3: TGTGCCAGCAGACCCTCCGGGCCTAAAAACATTCAGTACTTC. The whole variable domain, remainder taken from reference TRBV7-9 and TRBJ2-4, is DTGVSQNPRHKITKRGQNVTFRCDPISEHNRLYWYRQTLGQGPEFLTYFQNEAQLEKSRLLSDRFSAERPKGSFSTLEIQRTEQGDSAMYLCASRPSGPKNIQYFGAGTRLSVL.